A selection of T cell receptor beta chains follows, all from one sample in a study of T cells in Graves' hyperthyroidism and ophthalmopathy. From the multiplex PCR reads, TCRdb called clonotypes with MiXCR, one entry per CDR3 protein. In the table there are 800,000 or so distinct CDR3 sequences, around 38% of which are singletons. Material for sequencing was blood. Source of these receptors: a man aged 18 to 30 with Graves' hyperthyroidism. Both conserved end residues are part of each CDR3. The D gene is left open where the match is weak. Only part of the rows carry a size: once, few, many, or a class if the clone is expanded.

>11|-|-|TRBV2|TRBJ2-7
CASYRALEQYF
TGTGCCAGTTACAGGGCTCTCGAGCAGTACTTC
>16|-|TRBD1|TRBV15|TRBJ1-2
CATKDRLSNLNYGYTF
TGTGCCACCAAGGACAGGCTCTCTAACCTTAACTATGGCTACACCTTC
>14|-|-|TRBV12-3/TRBV12-4|TRBJ1-5
CASSPRNQAQPQHF
TGTGCCAGCAGTCCCAGAAACCAAGCTCAGCCCCAGCATTTT
>16|-|-|TRBV3-1|TRBJ2-6
CASSQKETAGANVLTF
TGTGCCAGCAGCCAAAAGGAGACGGCTGGGGCCAACGTCCTGACTTTC
>14|-|-|TRBV18|TRBJ2-2
CASHQTGLPGELFF
TGTGCCAGTCACCAGACAGGCCTTCCCGGGGAGCTGTTTTTT
>16|-|-|TRBV7-9|TRBJ1-1
CASSPERWRATTEAFF
TGTGCCAGCAGCCCTGAACGCTGGAGGGCAACGACTGAAGCTTTCTTT
>16|once|-|TRBV6-5|TRBJ1-1
CASSWGRLWGNTEAFF
TGTGCCAGCAGTTGGGGACGGCTTTGGGGGAACACTGAAGCTTTCTTT
>11|-|-|TRBV29-1|TRBJ2-2
CSDRYTGELFF
TGCAGTGACAGGTACACCGGGGAGCTGTTTTTT
>15|-|-|TRBV19|TRBJ1-1
CASSNNHVGGPEALF
TGTGCCAGTAGCAATAATCACGTAGGAGGTCCGGAAGCTTTGTTT
>14|many|-|TRBV9|TRBJ2-2
CASSVDTVTGELFF
TGTGCCAGCAGCGTAGATACAGTCACCGGGGAGCTGTTTTTT
>15|-|TRBD1|TRBV19|TRBJ2-7
CASSDRDRASYEQYF
TGTGCCAGTAGTGACCGGGACAGGGCCTCCTACGAGCAGTACTTC
>17|-|TRBD1|TRBV4-1|TRBJ1-2
CASSQVFLDRTNYGYTF
TGCGCCAGCAGCCAAGTGTTCTTGGACAGGACTAACTATGGCTACACCTTC
>15|-|TRBD1|TRBV7-2|TRBJ2-2
CAGSFGQGRNGELFF
TGTGCCGGCAGCTTCGGACAGGGTCGGAACGGGGAGCTGTTTTTT
>16|-|-|TRBV5-6|TRBJ1-1
CASSLELGQPNTEAFF
TGTGCCAGCAGCTTAGAATTAGGACAACCGAACACTGAAGCTTTCTTT
>17|-|-|TRBV7-2|TRBJ2-7
CASSDIATLSNSYEQYF
TGTGCCAGCAGCGACATCGCTACACTATCAAACTCCTACGAGCAGTACTTC
>15|-|-|TRBV4-1|TRBJ2-3
CASSPQVNPTDTQYF
TGCGCCAGCAGCCCCCAGGTGAACCCCACAGATACGCAGTATTTT
>15|many|-|TRBV25-1|TRBJ2-5
CASSESTKREETQYF
TGTGCCAGCAGTGAATCGACGAAAAGGGAAGAGACCCAGTACTTC
>15|-|-|TRBV5-6|TRBJ2-7
CASSFRGEGIYEQYF
TGTGCCAGCAGCTTCAGGGGCGAGGGAATCTACGAGCAGTACTTC
>14|-|TRBD1|TRBV25-1|TRBJ1-6
CASTEGQYNSPLHF
TGTGCCAGCACCGAGGGACAGTATAATTCACCCCTCCACTTT
>14|-|-|TRBV9|TRBJ2-7
CASSVGGVKDEQYF
TGTGCCAGCAGCGTAGGCGGCGTCAAGGACGAGCAGTACTTC
>14|many|-|TRBV25-1|TRBJ2-7
CASSEYYSPYEQYF
TGTGCCAGCAGTGAATATTACTCACCCTACGAGCAGTACTTC
>15|few|-|TRBV7-2|TRBJ2-5
CASSLNTGRQETQYF
TGTGCCAGCAGCTTAAATACAGGCAGGCAAGAGACCCAGTACTTC
>15|-|-|TRBV4-1|TRBJ1-4
CASSQVRSTNEKLFF
TGCGCCAGCAGCCAAGTCCGCAGTACTAATGAAAAACTGTTTTTT
>15|many|-|TRBV7-3|TRBJ2-7
CASSLNAGPLYEQYF
TGTGCCAGCAGCTTAAACGCGGGTCCCCTCTACGAGCAGTACTTC
>16|-|TRBD2|TRBV20-1|TRBJ2-3
CSARDDGSGISDTQYF
TGCAGTGCTAGAGATGATGGCAGCGGGATATCGGATACGCAGTATTTT
>14|many|TRBD1|TRBV25-1|TRBJ1-1
CASSEYGQGDEAFF
TGTGCCAGCAGTGAATATGGACAGGGCGATGAAGCTTTCTTT